This TCR beta chain was sequenced for a study of blood T cell repertoires in COVID-19. In the study overall: The study drew acute and convalescent COVID-19 samples from the United States, Italy and Spain. PBMCs, B-cell-depleted T cells, or T cells provided the cDNA or gDNA that made up the material.

The V gene's germline CDR1 is SGDLS and CDR2 YYNGEE. With 0 bases clipped from V and 0 bases from J, the junction kept 12 bases outside the gene matches. The CDR3 has 18 amino acids. Original processing methods: Scientists estimated how many nucleated cells there were by amplifying reference gene primers. Libraries were prepared by immunoSEQ multiplex PCR; TCRdb keeps only in-frame clonotypes and omits some of them. The V and J calls and clone size are taken from that table; D and trimming were inferred from the DNA. The repertoire holds roughly 90,000 clones, with roughly 84% as singletons. This chain joins TRBV9 and TRBJ2-7, with TRBD2 identical over 7 bases. The source material was peripheral blood. This sequence originates from a woman aged 80 or older with active or convalescent COVID-19. The CDR3 region has the DNA TGTGCCAGCAGCGTAGGCCCCCCCCGGGCTAGCGGCTCCTACGAGCAGTACTTC. Its translation: CASSVGPPRASGSYEQYF.